One and the same sample provided the 11 T cell receptor beta chains below, sequenced in a study of T-cell reconstitution after alpha-beta-depleted transplantation in children. The TCRbeta library incorporated unique molecular identifiers. TCRdb ran MiXCR on the PCR reads and lists one entry per CDR3 protein. The table lists some 550,000 distinct CDR3 sequences, roughly 18% of them singletons. Sequenced here: PBMCs from the stem cell graft donor, sampled from the stem cell graft. These TCRs come from a human donor who donated a stem cell graft to a child with acute lymphoblastic leukemia.

The sample holds a few counts of this clonotype. The chain couples TRBV7-6 to TRBJ2-7, with 10 positions matching TRBD2. Germline CDR1 reads SGHVS; CDR2 reads FNYEAQ. There are 16 residues in the CDR3. The J segment lost 2 bases and the V segment lost 5 bases, leaving 9 bases of the junction unmatched. The CDR3 coding sequence is TGTGCCAGCAGCCCAACAATAGCGGGAGGACCCTACGAGCAGTACTTC. This gives the protein CASSPTIAGGPYEQYF.

V usage is TRBV27 and J usage is TRBJ2-7; a weak D match, TRBD1 (6 bases). The germline V gene has CDR1 MNHEY and CDR2 SMNVEV (reference sequence). Trimming took off 3 bases at V and 2 bases at J, with 11 bases between the two ends. This CDR3 spans 14 amino acids. In DNA form, the CDR3 reads TGTGCCAGCAGTTTCGGGACATACCCCTACGAGCAGTACTTC. The encoded protein is CASSFGTYPYEQYF.

The chain employs TRBV7-3 and TRBJ2-2; D is perhaps TRBD1 (5 bases). The germline V and J ends were trimmed by 2 bases and 3 bases, with 10 bases remaining between them. The CDR3 is 15 residues long. Germline loops: CDR1 SGHTA, CDR2 FQGTGA. Here the CDR3 reads CASSLGRAYTGELFF. The CDR3 DNA follows: TGTGCCAGCAGCTTAGGCAGGGCGTACACCGGGGAGCTGTTTTTT.

The chain is built from TRBV7-8 and TRBJ2-1; 8 positions agree with TRBD1. V shed 5 bases, J shed 4 bases, and the junction held 4 bases outside the gene matches. The germline CDR1 and CDR2 sequences are SGHVS and FQNEAQ. The CDR3 extends over 14 amino acids. The CDR3 loop is CASSMGQVYNEQFF. CDR3 sequence (DNA): TGTGCCAGCAGCATGGGACAGGTATACAATGAGCAGTTCTTC.

This clonotype has a handful of counts. The chain couples TRBV12-3 or TRBV12-4 to TRBJ2-3, with 8 bases fitting TRBD2. V dropped 7 bases and J dropped 4; count of bases not matched to a gene: 13. The CDR3 is made up of 16 amino acids. CDR3 loop: CASKHAGLEVADTQYF. The CDR3 coding sequence is TGTGCCAGCAAACACGCGGGACTAGAGGTGGCAGATACGCAGTATTTT.

Only a few counts were recorded for this clonotype. CDR3 residues: CASSLGIPPYEQYF. The CDR3 DNA reads TGTGCCAGCAGCTTAGGGATCCCCCCGTACGAGCAGTACTTC. V and J are TRBV7-8 and TRBJ2-7, with D uncertain. The V and J ends lost 1 base and 4 bases respectively, with 11 bases between them. Germline V lookup: CDR1 SGHVS, CDR2 FQNEAQ. The CDR3 covers 14 residues.

The chain couples TRBV27 to TRBJ2-5, with 9 bases fitting TRBD1. The CDR3 extends over 15 amino acids. The V gene's germline CDR1 is MNHEY and CDR2 SMNVEV (reference sequence). After removal of 0 bases from V and 5 bases from J, the junction contained 4 bases not matched to a gene. The CDR3 DNA sequence: TGTGCCAGCAGTTTATCACAGGGGGCAAGGGAGACCCAGTACTTC. It translates to CASSLSQGARETQYF.

V is TRBV6-7 and J is TRBJ1-5; no reliable D call. TRBV6-7 is given ORF status, its function remaining uncertain. CDR3 length: 18 residues. Trimming left V 1 base short and J 11 bases short, with 27 bases between. CDR3 DNA sequence: TGTGCCAGCAGTTACTTCTATCTTGGGTCAGCCCCAGCTCTCTCCCAGCATTTT. Protein product: CASSYFYLGSAPALSQHF.

This chain connects TRBV18 to TRBJ2-3, with 14 bases matching TRBD2. The CDR3 is made up of 19 amino acids. The V segment lost 3 bases and the J segment 0 bases; nucleotides outside the gene matches: 8. The germline CDR1 and CDR2 sequences are KGHSH and LQKENI. Here the CDR3 DNA reads TGTGCCAGCTCACCTCCTCTTGGGACTAGCGGGAGCAGCACAGATACGCAGTATTTT. Encoded protein: CASSPPLGTSGSSTDTQYF. The full variable domain, completed using reference TRBV18 and TRBJ2-3, is NAGVMQNPRHLVRRRGQEARLRCSPMKGHSHVYWYRQLPEEGLKFMVYLQKENIIDESGMPKERFSAEFPKEGPSILRIQQVVRGDSAAYFCASSPPLGTSGSSTDTQYFGPGTRLTVL.

This clonotype was seen only a few times. The chain couples TRBV6-1 to TRBJ2-7; TRBD1 matches 9 bases. In germline, CDR1 is MNHNS, CDR2 SASEGT. CDR3 length: 14 amino acids. V trimming: 6 bases; J trimming: 4 bases; junction bases outside the gene matches: 7. CDR3 DNA: TGTGCCAGCAGGCCGGGACAGGGCGAATACGAGCAGTACTTC. Protein sequence: CASRPGQGEYEQYF.

This clonotype was counted between two and nine times. This CDR3 reads CASKLAENTGELFF. CDR3 nucleotides: TGTGCCAGCAAACTAGCGGAGAACACCGGGGAGCTGTTTTTT. This chain uses TRBV7-9 with TRBJ2-2, with TRBD2 matching over 8 bases. Germline lookup yields CDR1 SEHNR and CDR2 FQNEAQ (reference sequence). The CDR3 sequence is 14 residues long. The J segment lost 1 base and the V segment lost 7 bases, leaving 2 bases of the junction unmatched.